These T cell receptor beta chains were read from a single sample in a study of Ad26.COV2.S vaccination and SARS-CoV-2 variants. Only in-frame clones appear in the TCRdb table, and some are missing; sequencing was by immunoSEQ multiplex PCR. Here the sample spans approximately 420,000 clones, roughly nine tenths being singletons. Here the sequenced sample was peripheral blood, taken in a trial of Ad26.COV2.S vaccine versus placebo. The receptors were gathered from a person aged 18-65 years who received the Ad26.COV2.S COVID-19 vaccine or a placebo. The CDR3 runs from the conserved cysteine through the conserved F or W. Each record gives: J gene, D gene, clone size, V gene, CDR3 DNA, CDR3 protein. D genes are given only for firm matches. Clone size, where shown, is once, few, many, or a class for clones that have expanded.

TRBJ2-7	NA	NA	TRBV19	TGTGCCAGTAGTATGGGCTGGCAGGCGGTGACAAACGAGCAGTACTTC	CASSMGWQAVTNEQYF
TRBJ2-3	NA	once	TRBV7-2	TGTGCCAGCAGCTCGAGAGACCGCACAGATACGCAGTATTTT	CASSSRDRTDTQYF
TRBJ2-1	NA	NA	TRBV21-1	TGTGCCAGCAGCAAAGAAACAGCGGGGACACACAATGAGCAGTTCTTC	CASSKETAGTHNEQFF
TRBJ1-5	NA	once	TRBV7-9	TGTGCCAGCAGCTTTCCGGGCCCGGGACAGCCCCAGCATTTT	CASSFPGPGQPQHF
TRBJ1-2	NA	NA	TRBV19	TGTGCCAGTATATCGAGACATCAGATAGCTAACTATGGCTACACCTTC	CASISRHQIANYGYTF
TRBJ2-7	NA	NA	TRBV29-1	TGCAGCGTTGAACCCGAGGACAGCTCCTACGAGCAGTACTTC	CSVEPEDSSYEQYF
TRBJ1-1	TRBD1	NA	TRBV5-1	TGCGCCAGCAGCTCAACGACAGGGGGCCTAAACACTGAAGCTTTCTTT	CASSSTTGGLNTEAFF
TRBJ2-7	NA	NA	TRBV4-2	TGTGCCAGCAGCCAAGTAAACAGGGAAAACGAGCAGTACTTC	CASSQVNRENEQYF
TRBJ1-1	NA	few	TRBV7-9	TGTGCCAGCAGCTTAGTGGAAGGGATCAACACTGAAGCTTTCTTT	CASSLVEGINTEAFF
TRBJ2-2	TRBD1	NA	TRBV2	TGTGCCAGCAGTGTTAAGGGGGCGCGTGGCACCGGGGAGCTGTTTTTT	CASSVKGARGTGELFF
TRBJ1-1	NA	NA	TRBV10-1	TGCGCCAGCAGTGACCCCAGACAGAACGAAGCTTTCTTT	CASSDPRQNEAFF
TRBJ1-1	NA	few	TRBV10-3	TGTGCCATCAGTGTAGAATTGGGGGTGAACACTGAAGCTTTCTTT	CAISVELGVNTEAFF
TRBJ2-7	TRBD1	NA	TRBV2	TGTGCCAGCGTGGACAGGGGCGACGAGCAGTACTTC	CASVDRGDEQYF
TRBJ2-2	NA	NA	TRBV15	TGTGCCACTAAACACGAGGGGTCCACCGGGGAGCTGTTTTTT	CATKHEGSTGELFF
TRBJ1-2	NA	NA	TRBV5-5	TGTGCCAGCAGCGTAGAAGGACGGATCTATGGCTACACCTTC	CASSVEGRIYGYTF
TRBJ2-1	NA	NA	TRBV6-5	TGTGCCAGCAGCAGTGACAGGTACAATGAGCAGTTCTTC	CASSSDRYNEQFF
TRBJ1-5	TRBD1	NA	TRBV4-3	TGCGCCAGCAGCCTGGGACAGAATCAGCCCCAGCATTTT	CASSLGQNQPQHF
TRBJ1-6	TRBD1	once	TRBV30	TGTGCCTGGACCGGACAGGGGAGTTCACCCCTCCACTTT	CAWTGQGSSPLHF
TRBJ1-2	NA	once	TRBV7-2	TGTGCCAGCAGCCGCCGGACAGTGACAAACTATGGCTACACCTTC	CASSRRTVTNYGYTF
TRBJ2-5	NA	NA	TRBV5-1	NA	CASSTSLGQETQYF
TRBJ2-7	NA	NA	TRBV6-2/TRBV6-3	TGTGCCAGCAGTCTCCTTAGCTACGAGCAGTACTTC	CASSLLSYEQYF
TRBJ1-4	NA	NA	TRBV28	TGTGCCAGCAGTATCCCGGGACATTCCCCGGGTGAAAAACTGTTTTTT	CASSIPGHSPGEKLFF
TRBJ1-1	NA	NA	TRBV3-1/TRBV3-2	TGTGCCAGCAGCCAAGGTGGGACGGAAGCTTTCTTT	CASSQGGTEAFF
TRBJ2-3	NA	NA	TRBV5-4	TGTGCCAGCAGCTTGTATGGCACAGATACGCAGTATTTT	CASSLYGTDTQYF
TRBJ1-2	TRBD1	NA	TRBV15	TGTGCCACCAGCTTAGGGACAGGCTATGGCTACACCTTC	CATSLGTGYGYTF
TRBJ2-1	NA	NA	TRBV19	TGTGCCAGTAGCCACCAAGGAGGTGAGCAGTTCTTC	CASSHQGGEQFF